This T cell receptor (beta chain) was documented in a study of shared clonotypes between healthy human individuals (dated by TCRdb to about 2020). Describing the broader study: Two women and three men aged 18 to 49 years were included in the cohort. To increase sequencing depth and limit assay-specific biases, different laboratories used diverse techniques to prepare libraries and sequence TCR repertoires. For each donor, three plates each were used for CD4 naive and CD4 memory, two plates were used for CD8 naive, and one plate was used for CD8 memory. Between about 0.85 and 10 billion PBMCs per donor were obtained by leukapheresis. To estimate repertoire size and how much clonotype sharing occurs between individuals, the study deeply sequenced the blood TCR repertoires of five healthy adults. Points the paper makes about the study in general: Higher generation probabilities were observed for clonotypes shared by all four sorted-subset donors than for non-shared clonotypes. Incomplete sequencing was indicated by rarefaction of sorted-subset datasets, despite the large sequencing depth. Sampling was restricted to blood, and TCR repertoires in tissue are likely to differ from TCR repertoires in blood. The small number of donors limited the genetic and exposure-history diversity represented. When several donors were compared, the shared fraction of clonotypes was 5% to 6.5% for naive CD4, around 4% for naive CD8, roughly 2.5% for memory CD4, and 0.4% for memory CD8. Pairwise subsampling led to the expectation that sequencing depth would affect the degree of clonotype sharing among donors. Naive subsets generally had larger estimated clonotype richness than memory subsets did.

The CDR3 starts with the cysteine, ends with the phenylalanine, and has 14 residues. Kept here is only the CDR3 DNA, which spans 42 bases and is read in frame from base 1. The germline V gene specifies SGHRS as CDR1 and YFSETQ as CDR2. The junction carries 5 bases between V and J, which are trimmed by 2 bases and 0 bases respectively. This clone has a single count. Its cognate antigen has yet to be identified. Base-call qualities are not available, and no considerably larger clone is one nucleotide away. Other DNA sequences in the same sample also yield this CDR3. The donors were healthy, HIV-negative adults with no recently reported acute infections or vaccinations. Every donor was a Caucasian adult living in Nashville, Tennessee, USA. Magnetic negative selection was used to enrich CD4+ T cells, after which naive cells were positively selected on CD45RA and the negative fraction became the memory subset. Blood was collected by leukapheresis, and PBMCs were isolated by Ficoll-Histopaque density gradient centrifugation and then cryopreserved in liquid nitrogen vapor phase. Analytical flow cytometry was used to check the purity and quantity of each magnetically sorted T cell population. Each sorted fraction had its genomic DNA isolated and then quantified by UV absorbance on a Nanodrop 2000c.

Using the deep immunoSEQ assay, TCR CDR3 regions were amplified from genomic DNA by multiplex PCR. Genomic DNA extracted from each cell subset was distributed evenly over all wells of several immunoSEQ 96-well plates, and each plate served as one replicate. For sorted subsets, each replicate PCR was loaded with about 0.2 ug genomic DNA, equivalent to 32,000 or so T cell genomes. Purified libraries were quantified with a Qubit 3.0 fluorometer, sized on a Bioanalyzer 2100, and re-quantified with the KAPA Library Quantification kit. A separate single-read 150-cycle Illumina NextSeq 550 flow cell was used to sequence each immunoSEQ 96-well plate. The paper's data handling went like this. The immunoSEQ output contained only junctional sequences without quality scores, so filtering could not match that applied to full-length reads. To assign V/J genes and CDR3, sequences were annotated against IMGT germline references using PyIR, a Python wrapper for IgBLAST v1.9. Reads were removed for weak V/J assignments (E-value above 1e-6), missing CDR3, stop codons, out-of-frame junctions, or ambiguous translated residues. V3J clonotypes were defined as sequences sharing an identical inferred V gene, J gene, and CDR3 amino acid sequence. To compute the percentage overlap between repertoires, the number of shared unique clonotypes was divided by the size of the smaller repertoire. Three approaches were used to assess repertoire richness: RTK rarefaction, the Chao1 estimator, and Recon v2.1 estimates of unobserved clonotypes. Generation probabilities for all TCRbeta clonotypes obtained by the gDNA method from a few donors were computed using OLGA. TCRdb took this table from immuneACCESS and kept in-frame rearrangements with V and J called. Such tables lack part of the clones; where checked against another copy, unresolved V genes explain under half of the gap, and the rest is unexplained. Clonal size and the V and J genes are those of that table, whereas D and trimming came from the DNA. The sample table shows about 990,000 clones, and 70% to 80% are seen once. Jointly, the top ten make up 0.61% of the sample.

Sample: memory CD4+ T cells from PBMCs. This specimen's cell subset or site label, interpreted: CD45RA-negative fraction. This TCR was sampled from a man between 18 and 29 years old in good health. Some clones in this sample may be carry-over from other donors' samples. This receptor chain uses TRBV5-1 and TRBJ1-4, with the D gene uncertain. CDR3 loop: CASSFQATNEKLFF. The nucleotide sequence is TGCGCCAGCAGCTTCCAGGCAACTAATGAAAAACTGTTTTTT.